This T cell receptor beta chain was observed in a study of T-cell reconstitution after alpha-beta-depleted transplantation in children. Study-wide results and caveats: Reportedly, only several hundred clones from non-depleted graft cells drove alpha-beta T-cell counts at about two months. T-cell counts and diversity at one year post-transplant came mainly from newly produced T cells.

This clonotype came up many times. The antigen remains unidentified. The library targeted TCRbeta and was prepared with unique molecular identifiers. In TCRdb, the PCR reads were re-called with MiXCR into one record per CDR3 protein. Of about 210,000 distinct CDR3 sequences in the sample, approximately 17% were seen once. The V gene lost 5 bases and the J gene lost 0 bases, with 8 bases spanning the gap. There are 14 residues in the CDR3. This receptor was taken from a male patient aged 2-9 years who had a stem cell transplant for acute lymphoblastic leukemia, so the T cells may come from the graft donor. This chain connects TRBV12-3 or TRBV12-4 to TRBJ1-3; D is undetermined. Material: PBMCs, mostly from graft donor cells, obtained 360 days after TCRalphabeta/CD19-depleted stem cell transplant. The DNA of the CDR3 is TGTGCCAGCAGTCCACTGAGCTCTGGAAACACCATATATTTT. Its protein is CASSPLSSGNTIYF.